This is a list of T cell receptor beta chains from one sample in a study of OX40 agonist ivuxolimab in advanced cancers. Assay: immunoSEQ multiplex PCR; the TCRdb copy retains only in-frame clones and omits some. The table shows about 36,000 clones, with around 80% occurring only once. The sample consisted of CD4+ or CD8+ T cells sorted from blood, taken in a trial of the OX40 agonist ivuxolimab. The receptors stem from an adult with an advanced solid tumor such as melanoma, head and neck, liver or kidney cancer. CDR3s include the opening cysteine and the closing phenylalanine or tryptophan. Each record gives: V gene, D gene, J gene, clone size, CDR3 DNA, CDR3 protein. D genes are given only for firm matches. Size values are once, few and many counts, or a class for expanded clones, and some rows have none.

TRBV5-1	TRBD1	TRBJ2-5	.	TGCGCCAGCAGGCCGGACAGGCCAAGAGACCTGAGCCCAGGCCAAGAGACCCAGTACTTC	CASRPDRPRDLSPGQETQYF
TRBV6-1	.	TRBJ2-3	.	TGTGCCAGCAGTTATGTGACAGATACGCAGTATTTT	CASSYVTDTQYF
TRBV7-6	.	TRBJ1-3	.	TGTGCCAGCAGCCTTAAAAGGGGTGAAAACACCATATATTTT	CASSLKRGENTIYF
TRBV27	TRBD1	TRBJ1-2	.	TGTGCCAGCAGCAGGGGGCATAACTATGGCTACACCTTC	CASSRGHNYGYTF
TRBV12-2	.	TRBJ2-7	.	TGTGCAAGTCGCACCCTAGCGGCCCCCTACGAGCAGTACTTC	CASRTLAAPYEQYF
TRBV19	.	TRBJ1-5	few	TGTGCCAGTAGTATGGACACCGATAGCAATCAGCCCCAGCATTTT	CASSMDTDSNQPQHF
TRBV5-4	TRBD1	TRBJ1-1	.	TGTGCCAGCGGGCGACAGGGGGCTTCCAACACTGAAGCTTTCTTT	CASGRQGASNTEAFF
TRBV5-8	.	TRBJ1-1	.	TGTGCCAGCAGCTTGTATTCAAGGGAAGCTTTCTTT	CASSLYSREAFF
TRBV6-5	.	TRBJ1-2	once	TGTGCCAGCAGTTACTCGAGTAATGGGGTAGGAGGCTACACCTTC	CASSYSSNGVGGYTF
TRBV5-1	TRBD1	TRBJ2-5	.	TGCGCCAGCAGCTTTCAGGGGGTAGAGACCCAGTACTTC	CASSFQGVETQYF
TRBV7-9	.	TRBJ1-2	few	TGTGCCAGCGCTGCGTGGGGTGGCTACACCTTC	CASAAWGGYTF
TRBV19	.	TRBJ2-5	.	TGTGCCAGTAGTATAGCCAACAGGGAAGAGACCCAGTACTTC	CASSIANREETQYF
TRBV6-6	.	TRBJ2-2	.	TGTGCCAGCAGTTACGTGGCGGCGAACACCGGGGAGCTGTTTTTT	CASSYVAANTGELFF
TRBV14	.	TRBJ2-1	.	TGTGCCAGCAGCATAAGACACAAGCAGTTCTTC	CASSIRHKQFF
TRBV7-3	.	TRBJ2-1	once	TGTGCCAGCAGCTTAGGTCCTCTCGGGGGTAATGAGCAGTTCTTC	CASSLGPLGGNEQFF
TRBV28	TRBD1	TRBJ2-7	.	TGTGCCAGCAAAGGACAGGCATGGGGGCAGTACTTC	CASKGQAWGQYF
TRBV19	.	TRBJ1-6	.	TGTGCCAGTAGTATCCGGGAGGGCGTTAGCTCACCCCTCCACTTT	CASSIREGVSSPLHF
TRBV5-1	.	TRBJ2-5	.	TGCGCCAGCAGCTTGGAGTACACTCGGAAAGAGACCCAGTACTTC	CASSLEYTRKETQYF
TRBV19	.	TRBJ1-3	.	TGTGCCAGTTCTTCCGGCGACGGGGGCGCAGGAAACACCATATATTTT	CASSSGDGGAGNTIYF
TRBV27	TRBD2	TRBJ2-7	.	TGTGCCAGCAGTTCTGCGGGGGGGCGTAGAAACGAGCAGTACTTC	CASSSAGGRRNEQYF
TRBV5-6	.	TRBJ1-5	.	TGTGCCAGCAGCTTGTATGGCGGGGCCGGCAATCAGCCCCAGCATTTT	CASSLYGGAGNQPQHF
TRBV9	TRBD1	TRBJ2-1	.	TGTGCCAGCAGCGTAGAAGGGACAGGGCCCTACAATGAGCAGTTCTTC	CASSVEGTGPYNEQFF
TRBV6-5	.	TRBJ1-1	.	TGTGCCAGCGCTCGGAACACTGAAGCTTTCTTT	CASARNTEAFF